A selection of T cell receptor beta chains follows, all from one sample in a study of OX40 agonist ivuxolimab in advanced cancers. Measured with immunoSEQ multiplex PCR; TCRdb has only the in-frame clones, and not every one. The data contain tens of thousands of clones, 87% of them singletons. Sequencing was performed on CD4+ or CD8+ T cells sorted from blood, taken in a trial of the OX40 agonist ivuxolimab. The receptors come from an adult with an advanced solid tumor such as melanoma, head and neck, liver or kidney cancer. The CDR3 runs from the conserved cysteine through the conserved F or W. A D gene is named only where the DNA matches it firmly. Clone size appears in some rows only: once, few, many, or a class for an expanded clone.

>TRBJ1-5|-|TRBV7-2|-
CASSLTVSNQPQHF
TGTGCCAGCAGCTTAACCGTAAGCAATCAGCCCCAGCATTTT
>TRBJ1-1|once|TRBV7-9|-
CASSLGASQRGEAFF
TGTGCCAGCAGCTTAGGGGCGTCACAGAGGGGTGAAGCTTTCTTT
>TRBJ1-2|-|TRBV9|-
CASSVGDGGYGYTF
TGTGCCAGCAGCGTGGGGGACGGGGGCTATGGCTACACCTTC
>TRBJ2-1|-|TRBV27|TRBD2
CASSLAGGLGNEQFF
TGTGCCAGCAGCTTAGCGGGGGGGCTAGGAAATGAGCAGTTCTTC
>TRBJ1-4|-|TRBV28|TRBD1
CASSLGQGTEKLFF
TGTGCCAGCAGTTTGGGACAGGGAACTGAAAAACTGTTTTTT
>TRBJ2-7|-|TRBV6-6|-
CASRTSGDSYEQYF
TGTGCCAGCAGGACCTCAGGGGACTCCTACGAGCAGTACTTC
>TRBJ2-6|-|TRBV5-4|-
CASSLDGSGANVLTF
TGTGCCAGCAGCTTGGACGGCTCTGGGGCCAACGTCCTGACTTTC
>TRBJ1-2|-|TRBV14|-
CASSRRYAYYGYTF
TGTGCCAGCAGCCGCCGCTACGCATACTATGGCTACACCTTC
>TRBJ2-3|-|TRBV19|-
CASSEGGTDTQYF
TGTGCCAGTAGTGAGGGCGGCACAGATACGCAGTATTTT
>TRBJ2-7|once|TRBV21-1|-
CASSNSKRIYEQYF
TGTGCCAGCAGCAACTCCAAAAGGATCTACGAGCAGTACTTC